The sequence of this TCR beta chain was determined in a study of OX40 agonist ivuxolimab in advanced cancers. Regarding the study in general: Ivuxolimab, which targeted the costimulatory receptor OX40 (CD134), was an agonistic, fully human IgG2 monoclonal antibody. Three dose-escalation patients achieved partial responses, one with hepatocellular carcinoma and two with cutaneous melanoma. Prior anti-PD-1, anti-PD-L1 or anti-CTLA-4 therapy was permitted, and 30% to 50% of dose-escalation patients had received checkpoint inhibitors. Intravenous ivuxolimab was administered to patients every 2 weeks at six dose levels: 0.01, 0.1, 0.3, 1.5, 3 and 10 mg/kg. The monotherapy dose-escalation portion (N of about 50 patients) of the phase I ivuxolimab trial is reported in the paper. The dose-escalation cohort was about 87% male with a mean age of roughly 60 years, ranging from roughly 20 to 85. Of the 50 to 55 dose-escalation patients, hepatocellular carcinoma was present in about 20, melanoma in roughly 15, renal cell carcinoma in 9 and head and neck cancer in 9. Peripheral TCRbeta sequencing aimed to test whether ivuxolimab altered TCR sequence diversity and caused clonal T-cell expansion.

Patients with a history of autoimmune disease or receiving systemic immunosuppression were excluded from the trial. In every dose cohort, peripheral blood was drawn for TCR sequencing at baseline, cycle 4 day 1, and cycle 7 day 1. Samples came from an open-label, multicenter, first-in-human phase I dose-escalation trial of ivuxolimab. Adults with locally advanced or metastatic head and neck squamous cell, hepatocellular, melanoma or renal cell carcinoma were enrolled in the trial. Before TCR sequencing, CD4+ T cells and CD8+ T cells were sorted from peripheral blood as separate populations. Genomic DNA was extracted from sorted cells for sequencing of the TCRbeta CDR3 region. TCRbeta CDR3 regions were sequenced using the immunoSEQ Assay. Imported from immuneACCESS, the table was reduced by TCRdb to in-frame sequences with V and J called. These copies leave out some clones; in studies compared against another copy, an unresolved V gene accounts for under half, and the cause of the remainder is not known. The sample records more than 80,000 clones, roughly 85% of which are singletons. Approximately 1.3% of the sample goes to the ten largest clones.

CDR1 MNHEY and CDR2 SVGAGI were looked up in the germline V gene. CDR3 length: 13 amino acids, cysteine to phenylalanine. Only CDR3 DNA is held: 39 bases, read in frame from base 1. The trim is 0 bases for V and 7 bases for J, with a gap of 9 bases between the germline ends. This clone was detected only a few times. Its antigen target is currently unknown. Base-call qualities are not available, and no considerably larger clone is one nucleotide away. Beyond this particular receptor, the publication reports: On average, CD8+ T cells showed more expanded clones than CD4+ T cells after ivuxolimab. In the 0.1-3.0 mg/kg groups, partial responders had among the lowest normalized peripheral clonal expansion, particularly in CD8+ T cells. At doses of 0.1 to 3.0 mg/kg, clonal expansion of both CD4+ and CD8+ T cells in blood was seen between baseline and week 6. The antigen specificity of the clonally expanded peripheral T cells was not determined. Low levels of normalized T-cell clonal expansion were also seen in some patients who did not respond.

The material was CD4+ or CD8+ T cells sorted from blood, obtained in a trial of the OX40 agonist ivuxolimab. The sequence joins TRBV6-5 to TRBJ1-1, with the identity of the D gene unclear. The receptor's source is an adult with an advanced solid tumor such as melanoma, head and neck, liver or kidney cancer. The CDR3: CASSYSRGFEAFF. The DNA reads TGTGCCAGCAGTTACTCCCGGGGTTTTGAAGCTTTCTTT.